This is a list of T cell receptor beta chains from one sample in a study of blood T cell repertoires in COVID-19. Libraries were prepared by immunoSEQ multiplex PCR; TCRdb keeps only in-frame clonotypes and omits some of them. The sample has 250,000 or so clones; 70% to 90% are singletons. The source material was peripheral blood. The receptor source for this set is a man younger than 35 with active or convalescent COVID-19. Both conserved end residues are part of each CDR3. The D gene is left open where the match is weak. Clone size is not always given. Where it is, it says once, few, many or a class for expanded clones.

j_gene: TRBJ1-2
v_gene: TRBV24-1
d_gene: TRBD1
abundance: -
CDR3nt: TGTGCCACCTCCGGACAGGAGGGCTACACCTTC
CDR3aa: CATSGQEGYTF

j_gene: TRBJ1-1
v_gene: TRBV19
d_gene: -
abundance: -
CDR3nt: TGTGCCAGTAGGCTAGGGGTGAACACTGAAGCTTTCTTT
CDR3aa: CASRLGVNTEAFF

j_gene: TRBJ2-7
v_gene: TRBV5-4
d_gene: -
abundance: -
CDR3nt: TGTGCCAGCAGCTTGGTTACTAGGGTCGACGAGCAGTACTTC
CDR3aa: CASSLVTRVDEQYF

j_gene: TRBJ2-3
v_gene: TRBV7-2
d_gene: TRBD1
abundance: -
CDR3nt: TGTGCCAGCAGCTTAAGGGACAGACACACAGATACGCAGTATTTT
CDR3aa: CASSLRDRHTDTQYF

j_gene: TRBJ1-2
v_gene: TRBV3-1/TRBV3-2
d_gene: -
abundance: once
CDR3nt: TGTGCCAGCAGCCCAGCGGATAACTATGGCTACACCTTC
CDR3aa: CASSPADNYGYTF

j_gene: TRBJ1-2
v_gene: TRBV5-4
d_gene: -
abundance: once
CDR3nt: TGTGCCAGCAGCTCACACCAGGGTGGGTATGGCTACACCTTC
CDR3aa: CASSSHQGGYGYTF

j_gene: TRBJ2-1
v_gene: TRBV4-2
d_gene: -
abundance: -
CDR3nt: TGTGCCAGCAGCCGGGAATTGACAGAAGCTAACAATGAGCAGTTCTTC
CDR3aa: CASSRELTEANNEQFF

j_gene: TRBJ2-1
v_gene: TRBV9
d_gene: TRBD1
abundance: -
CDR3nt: TGTGCCAGCGGTGCGCCTCCCGACAGGGGGGCAGTCTACAATGAGCAGTTCTTC
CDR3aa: CASGAPPDRGAVYNEQFF

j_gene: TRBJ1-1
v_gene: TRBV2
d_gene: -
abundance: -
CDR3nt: TGTGCCAGCAGTGAGGGACGTCAGAGGGGGACTGAAGCTTTCTTT
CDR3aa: CASSEGRQRGTEAFF

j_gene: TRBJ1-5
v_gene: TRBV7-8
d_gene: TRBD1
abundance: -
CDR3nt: TGTGCCAGCAGCTTAGTCCTGCAGGGGGCGGAAAGCAATCAGCCCCAGCATTTT
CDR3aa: CASSLVLQGAESNQPQHF

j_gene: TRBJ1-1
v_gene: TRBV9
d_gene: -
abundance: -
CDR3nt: TGTGCCAGCAGCGCATTATTACGGGGAGGGGAAGCTTTCTTT
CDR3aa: CASSALLRGGEAFF

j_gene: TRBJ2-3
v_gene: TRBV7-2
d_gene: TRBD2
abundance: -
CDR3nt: TGTGCCAGCAGCGCCGGGACTAGCGCTAGCACAGATACGCAGTATTTT
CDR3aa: CASSAGTSASTDTQYF

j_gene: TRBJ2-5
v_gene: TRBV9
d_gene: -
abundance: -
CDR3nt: TGTGCCAGCAGCGCCCAAACGGGGGAGACCCAGTACTTC
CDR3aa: CASSAQTGETQYF

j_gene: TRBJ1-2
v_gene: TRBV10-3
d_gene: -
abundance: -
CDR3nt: TGTGCCATCACCCCGCACGCCCCGGGGGAGGGCGGCTACACCTTC
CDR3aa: CAITPHAPGEGGYTF

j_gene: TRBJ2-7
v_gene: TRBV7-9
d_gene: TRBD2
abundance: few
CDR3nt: TGTGCCAGCAGCTTAGTTGGTACTAGCGGGTTGCAGTACTTC
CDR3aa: CASSLVGTSGLQYF

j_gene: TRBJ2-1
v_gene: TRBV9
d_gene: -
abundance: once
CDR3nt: TGTGCCAGCAGCGTAGGACAGAGCAATGAGCAGTTCTTC
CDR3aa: CASSVGQSNEQFF

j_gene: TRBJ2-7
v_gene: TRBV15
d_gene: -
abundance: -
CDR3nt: TGTGCCACCAGCGAAAATAGTGGCTACGAGCAGTACTTC
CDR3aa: CATSENSGYEQYF